The 29 T cell receptor beta chains below were found in one sample sequenced in a study of regulatory T cells in long-lasting Graves disease. The time point: newly diagnosed GD, antithyroid drugs for less than 3 months. Isolated PBMC RNA provided the starting material for the TCR library. Arm-PCR of CDR3 regions and iRepertoire HTBI primers were the basis on which TCR beta libraries were built. TCRdb reprocessed the multiplex PCR reads with MiXCR, giving one entry per CDR3 protein. The sample holds roughly 560,000 distinct CDR3 sequences, 15% to 20% seen once. These data were also filed under a second study, of T cells in Graves' hyperthyroidism and ophthalmopathy.

Source: peripheral blood mononuclear cells (PBMCs), taken at new diagnosis, from a patient treated with antithyroid drugs. These receptors were collected from a woman in her forties or fifties with Graves disease.

This clonotype was detected many times. The J gene is TRBJ1-2, the V gene TRBV20-1, with a tentative D call TRBD1 (6 bases). CDR1 is DFQATT and CDR2 is SNEGSKA in the germline V gene (reference sequence). This CDR3 is built from 12 residues. V was shortened by 6 bases and J by 2 bases, with 10 bases between the two germline ends. CDR3 coding DNA: TGCAGTGCACCCGACAGGAACTATGGCTACACCTTC. Encoded protein: CSAPDRNYGYTF.

This clonotype was recorded at least ten times. J is TRBJ2-7 and V is TRBV3-1; 7 nucleotides line up with TRBD1. Per the germline V gene, CDR1 is LGHDT and CDR2 is YNNKEL (reference sequence). J gave up 3 bases and V 4 bases, and 6 bases lay outside the gene matches. This CDR3 region has 14 residues. The CDR3 DNA reads as TGTGCCAGCAGCCTCGGGACAGAGATCTACGAGCAGTACTTC. Its translation is CASSLGTEIYEQYF.

The rearrangement joins TRBV7-9 to TRBJ2-5; weak D call: TRBD2 (6 bases). This CDR3 spans 13 amino acids. Between the trimmed V and J ends, which lost 4 bases and 5 bases, there was a span of 11 bases. CDR1 and CDR2 (germline): SEHNR, FQNEAQ (reference sequence). CDR3 nucleotides: TGTGCCAGCAGCTACGGCGGGGCGGAGACCCAGTACTTC. It is translated as CASSYGGAETQYF. Complete variable domain (other parts from reference TRBV7-9 and TRBJ2-5): DTGVSQNPRHKITKRGQNVTFRCDPISEHNRLYWYRQTLGQGPEFLTYFQNEAQLEKSRLLSDRFSAERPKGSFSTLEIQRTEQGDSAMYLCASSYGGAETQYFGPGTRLLVL.

This clonotype was seen repeatedly, ten times or more. CDR3 protein: CASSLSGPPGITEAFF. DNA of the CDR3: TGTGCCAGCAGTTTATCGGGACCGCCCGGCATCACTGAAGCTTTCTTT. V usage is TRBV6-5 and J usage is TRBJ1-1; D is perhaps TRBD1 (5 bases). Germline CDR1 reads MNHEY; CDR2 reads SVGAGI. V was trimmed by 4 bases and J by 4 bases, leaving 19 bases between them. The length of the CDR3 is 16 residues.

To note about this clonotype: A much larger clone sits a single nucleotide away, making a read error possible. The CDR3 nucleotides are TGTGCCAGCAGTCAACCCAGGCAGGTGGGCTCACCCCTCCACTTT. Translating gives CASSQPRQVGSPLHF. The rearrangement uses TRBV6-2 or TRBV6-3 and TRBJ1-6; D unclear. The V gene's germline CDR1 is MNHEY and CDR2 SVGEGT. V lost 5 bases and J lost 10, with 18 bases in between. The CDR3 covers 15 residues.

This chain uses TRBV2 with TRBJ2-3; 9 bases map to TRBD1. Germline CDR1 and CDR2: SNHLY and FYNNEI. CDR3 length: 13 amino acids. V gave up 8 bases and J gave up 6 bases; unmatched junction bases: 6. The CDR3 sequence is CASRDRALDTQYF. As DNA, the CDR3 is TGTGCCAGCCGGGACAGGGCTTTGGATACGCAGTATTTT. Full variable domain (remainder filled in from reference TRBV2 and TRBJ2-3): EPEVTQTPSHQVTQMGQEVILRCVPISNHLYFYWYRQILGQKVEFLVSFYNNEISEKSEIFDDQFSVERPDGSNFTLKIRSTKLEDSAMYFCASRDRALDTQYFGPGTRLTVL.

This clonotype was counted at least ten times. The chain combines TRBV3-1 with TRBJ1-1, with 10 bases aligning to TRBD1. The V and J ends lost 5 bases and 7 bases, in that order; junction bases with no gene match: 7. This CDR3 is built from 14 residues. The germline V gene has CDR1 LGHDT and CDR2 YNNKEL (reference sequence). This CDR3 reads CASSGTGDVGEAFF. The CDR3 nucleotides read TGTGCCAGCAGCGGGACAGGGGATGTTGGTGAAGCTTTCTTT.

This chain uses TRBV2 with TRBJ2-1; TRBD2 aligns across 12 bases. Germline V gene sequence: CDR1 SNHLY, CDR2 FYNNEI. Germline trimming cut 8 bases from V and 9 bases from J; bases unmatched to any gene: 11. This CDR3 contains 15 residues. CDR3 DNA: TGTGCCAGCCGTCTCCTAGCGGGGGGGGTAGGTGAGCAGTTCTTC. Translated: CASRLLAGGVGEQFF. The complete variable domain, with remaining parts taken from reference TRBV2 and TRBJ2-1, reads EPEVTQTPSHQVTQMGQEVILRCVPISNHLYFYWYRQILGQKVEFLVSFYNNEISEKSEIFDDQFSVERPDGSNFTLKIRSTKLEDSAMYFCASRLLAGGVGEQFFGPGTRLTVL.

This clonotype was counted many times. The chain has TRBV6-2 or TRBV6-3 and TRBJ2-3; 9 bases map to TRBD2. CDR1 is MNHEY and CDR2 is SVGEGT in the germline V gene. The V gene end was trimmed by 3 bases and the J gene end by 3 bases; junction bases not matched to a gene: 7. The CDR3 totals 16 residues. CDR3 sequence: CASSYRGGGATDTQYF. DNA of the CDR3: TGTGCCAGCAGTTATCGGGGCGGGGGGGCGACAGATACGCAGTATTTT.

This clonotype was recorded at least ten times. CDR3 loop: CASSESVIDQPQHF. DNA for the CDR3: TGTGCCAGCAGCGAATCTGTAATCGATCAGCCCCAGCATTTT. The gene calls are TRBV12-3 or TRBV12-4 and TRBJ1-5; D is ambiguous. The CDR3 contains 14 residues. With 6 bases removed from V and 5 bases from J, the gap between germline ends came to 14 bases.

This clonotype has ten or more counts. The chain employs TRBV18 and TRBJ1-5; tentative D call: TRBD1 (6 bases). The CDR3 spans 15 residues. CDR1 KGHSH and CDR2 LQKENI come from the germline V gene. Trimming shortened V by 6 bases and J by 0 bases, and 12 bases separated the two germline ends. The CDR3 sequence: CASSPDRNSNQPQHF. The CDR3 coding sequence is TGTGCCAGCTCGCCAGACAGGAATAGCAATCAGCCCCAGCATTTT.

This clonotype was seen only a few times. V usage is TRBV9 and J usage is TRBJ1-1; no clear D gene. The V gene lost 4 bases and the J gene lost 12 bases, with 19 bases spanning the gap. This CDR3 comprises 13 residues. CDR1 and CDR2 from the germline V gene are SGDLS and YYNGEE. DNA for the CDR3: TGTGCCAGCAGCCCTAAATACGCCGTTATGACTTTCTTT. This codes for CASSPKYAVMTFF.

This clonotype was found many times. This sequence joins TRBV27 and TRBJ1-1; no clear D. Trimming left V 4 bases short and J 0 bases short, with 6 bases between. Germline CDR1 reads MNHEY; CDR2 reads SMNVEV (reference sequence). The CDR3 is 13 residues long. The CDR3 nucleotides read TGTGCCAGCAGTTACGTTGTGAACACTGAAGCTTTCTTT. As protein: CASSYVVNTEAFF.

The sample holds many counts of this clonotype. Written as DNA, the CDR3 is TGTGCCAGCTCAACTTACGGGTTAGCAGATACGCAGTATTTT. Protein: CASSTYGLADTQYF. V is TRBV18 and J is TRBJ2-3; D ambiguous. The CDR3 contains 14 residues. Germline lookup yields CDR1 KGHSH and CDR2 LQKENI. The V end lost 5 bases, the J end lost 4 bases, and 13 bases lay between the germline ends.

This clonotype was counted many times. The germline gene is not matched at one end of the junction; a read error may be the cause. V is TRBV20-1 and J is TRBJ2-5, with D perhaps assigned TRBD1 or TRBD2 (5 bases each). The CDR3 runs 12 residues. The V gene's germline CDR1 is DFQATT and CDR2 SNEGSKA (reference sequence). The DNA of the CDR3 is TGCTCTCCAAAGGGACCAGAAGAAACCCAGTACTTC. Its protein product is CSPKGPEETQYF.

The chain combines TRBV20-1 with TRBJ2-1; TRBD1 matches 7 bases. The junction had 10 bases not matched to a gene; V was cut back by 2 bases and J by 9 bases. CDR3 length: 14 residues. Germline V lookup: CDR1 DFQATT, CDR2 SNEGSKA (reference sequence). The CDR3 coding sequence is TGCAGTGCTAGATATGAGACAGGGCATGGTGAGCAGTTCTTC. Translation gives CSARYETGHGEQFF.

The sample holds many counts of this clonotype. The rearrangement joins TRBV2 to TRBJ2-3; D gene unclear. The ends were cut back, 8 bases at V and 3 bases at J, with 18 bases in the middle. Germline loops: CDR1 SNHLY, CDR2 FYNNEI. The CDR3 consists of 15 residues. The CDR3 reads CASSKGPSGTDTQYF. DNA for the CDR3: TGTGCCAGCTCAAAAGGCCCCTCCGGGACAGATACGCAGTATTTT.

This clonotype was counted a few times. V and J are TRBV19 and TRBJ1-4; 7 positions match TRBD1. Trimming took 5 bases from V and 7 from J; bases not matched to a gene: 10. In germline, CDR1 is LNHDA, CDR2 SQIVND (reference sequence). This CDR3 comprises 15 residues. The DNA of the CDR3 is TGTGCCAGTAGTTCGACCGGGACAGTGATTGAAAAACTGTTTTTT. Its translation is CASSSTGTVIEKLFF.

This clonotype was counted at least ten times. The V gene is TRBV12-3 or TRBV12-4, the J gene TRBJ2-3, with D possibly matching TRBD1 (6 bases). Trimming removed 0 bases from V and 2 bases from J, with 9 bases in between. CDR3 size: 15 residues. CDR3 DNA: TGTGCCAGCAGTTTAGCGGGGGCTCTCACAGATACGCAGTATTTT. Its protein is CASSLAGALTDTQYF.

The V and J genes are TRBV20-1 and TRBJ2-7; the D gene is possibly TRBD2 (6 bases). CDR3 length: 16 amino acids. Germline values: CDR1 DFQATT, CDR2 SNEGSKA (reference sequence). V lost 5 bases and J 7 bases, leaving 27 bases between the germline ends. CDR3 bases: TGCAGTGCTCTAACCAATAGCGGAAGAGGATACAATGAGCAGTACTTC. Translating it yields CSALTNSGRGYNEQYF.

The table lists this clonotype with many counts. Given a far larger clone just one base away, this is likely a sequencing read error. V is TRBV6-1 and J is TRBJ1-1; 8 bases align to TRBD1. The CDR3 loop spans 15 amino acids. With 8 bases clipped from V and 0 bases from J, the junction kept 8 bases outside the gene matches. The germline V gene encodes CDR1 MNHNS and CDR2 SASEGT. DNA of the CDR3: TGTGCCAGCCATTCAGGGGGCCTTATGAACACTGAAGCTTTCTTT. It is translated as CASHSGGLMNTEAFF.

V usage is TRBV12-3 or TRBV12-4 and J usage is TRBJ2-2; TRBD1 matches 7 bases. With V trimmed by 3 bases and J by 5 bases, 9 bases remained unmatched. This CDR3 is built from 16 residues. As DNA, the CDR3 is TGTGCCAGCAGTTTTCCCCTCCTCAGGGGGACCGGGGAGCTGTTTTTT. Its translation: CASSFPLLRGTGELFF.

The sample holds many counts of this clonotype. The rearrangement links TRBV28 to TRBJ1-1; 7 bases align to TRBD1. The trim removed 7 bases at V and 8 bases at J, leaving 16 bases unmatched. CDR1 is MDHEN and CDR2 is SYDVKM in the germline V gene. This CDR3 has 15 residues. The CDR3 DNA reads TGTGCCAGCAATGGCCTACAGCCGGGACAGCCCGAAGCTTTCTTT. Translated, it gives CASNGLQPGQPEAFF.

Ten or more counts support this clonotype. The CDR3 is CASNGQNEQETQYF. The CDR3 bases are TGTGCCAGCAACGGACAGAATGAGCAAGAGACCCAGTACTTC. This chain links TRBV12-3 or TRBV12-4 with TRBJ2-5; D perhaps matches TRBD1 (6 bases). V lost 7 bases and J 2 bases, leaving 14 bases between the germline ends. The CDR3 contains 14 residues.

This clonotype occurred many times. CDR3 sequence reads: CATSATGGAQFF. CDR3 nucleotides: TGTGCCACCAGTGCGACAGGGGGTGCGCAGTTCTTC. V and J are TRBV24-1 and TRBJ2-1, with 9 positions matching TRBD1. The junction had 4 bases not matched to a gene; V was cut back by 5 bases and J by 12 bases. Germline V CDR1 and CDR2: KGHDR, SFDVKD. The CDR3 runs 12 residues.

The chain recombines TRBV5-1 with TRBJ2-2; D is perhaps TRBD1 or TRBD2 (5 bases each). The germline V and J ends were trimmed by 4 bases and 2 bases, with 27 bases remaining between them. Germline-derived CDR1 and CDR2 are SGHRS and YFSETQ. The CDR3 totals 20 residues. The CDR3 sequence is CASSQTAGTDRGTNTGELFF. The CDR3 DNA is TGCGCCAGCAGCCAAACCGCAGGGACCGACCGGGGAACTAACACCGGGGAGCTGTTTTTT.

The V gene is TRBV7-8, the J gene TRBJ1-2; a possible D gene is TRBD1 (6 bases). CDR3 length: 14 residues. Deletions cut 5 bases from V and 8 bases from J, with 18 bases between. Germline CDR1 reads SGHVS; CDR2 reads FQNEAQ. The CDR3 protein is CASSRYRELGGYTF. In DNA form, the CDR3 reads TGTGCCAGCAGCCGATACAGGGAGTTAGGGGGCTACACCTTC.

This clonotype was picked up many times. This chain joins TRBV2 and TRBJ1-6; no firm D call. In germline, CDR1 is SNHLY, CDR2 FYNNEI. The V end was cut by 9 bases, the J end by 0 bases, with 12 bases between. CDR3 size: 15 residues. The chain's CDR3 is CASRPRDSYNSPLHF. The CDR3 bases are TGTGCCAGTAGGCCGAGGGACTCCTATAATTCACCCCTCCACTTT.

The rearrangement joins TRBV2 to TRBJ2-2; tentative D call: TRBD1 (5 bases). Germline assignment: CDR1 SNHLY and CDR2 FYNNEI. The V end was cut by 3 bases, the J end by 2 bases, with 10 bases between. CDR3 length equals 15 residues. The DNA of the CDR3 is TGTGCCAGCAGTGATGACAGTCTAAACACCGGGGAGCTGTTTTTT. Residues: CASSDDSLNTGELFF.